This T cell receptor (beta chain) was profiled in a study of human T cells and chemical hapten exposure. TCRdb re-called the RACE reads through MiXCR, storing one row per CDR3 protein. The sample consists of under 90,000 distinct CDR3 sequences, about 8.5% of them appearing once. Germline V gene lookup returns CDR1 SGHRS and CDR2 YFSETQ. The CDR3 consists of 13 residues. V dropped 4 bases and J dropped 0 bases, with 7 bases sitting between them. Regarding time point: patch test 2, 6 weeks after DPC sensitization. The treatment: therapeutic diphenylcyclopropenone sensitization with weekly scalp DPC. At every patch-test visit, blood was drawn before the patch test was applied.

The receptor comes from a woman aged 45-59 years with alopecia areata. Some clones in this sample may be carry-over from other donors' samples. The chain employs TRBV5-1 and TRBJ1-1, with D possibly matching TRBD1 (5 bases). The sequencing here drew on whole blood, taken in connection with sensitization to the hapten diphenylcyclopropenone (DPC). This chain's CDR3 is CASSGGMNTEAFF. CDR3 coding DNA: TGCGCCAGCAGCGGGGGTATGAACACTGAAGCTTTCTTT.